This T cell receptor (beta chain) was captured in a study of T-cell reconstitution after alpha-beta-depleted transplantation in children. Notes on the study in general: Alpha-beta T cells about two months after transplant reportedly derived from several hundred expanded graft clones.

Germline values: CDR1 SGHRS, CDR2 YFSETQ. The CDR3 runs 14 residues. Between the trimmed V and J ends, which lost 4 bases and 6 bases, there was a span of 14 bases. As it was prepared, the TCRbeta library received unique molecular identifiers. TCRdb called the PCR reads again in MiXCR, with one record for every CDR3 protein. Of around 800,000 distinct CDR3 sequences listed, 15% to 20% are singletons. This clonotype showed up many times. Its antigen remains unidentified. The chain uses TRBV5-1 and TRBJ1-5, with D perhaps matching TRBD1 (6 bases). Specimen: PBMCs, mostly from graft donor cells, collected 360 days after TCRalphabeta/CD19-depleted stem cell transplant. The origin of this receptor is a male patient aged 10-17 years who had a stem cell transplant for acute lymphoblastic leukemia, so the T cells may come from the graft donor. CDR3 amino acids: CASSPGDKSQPQHF. CDR3 sequence (DNA): TGCGCCAGCAGCCCAGGGGACAAAAGTCAGCCCCAGCATTTT. Full variable domain (remainder filled in from reference TRBV5-1 and TRBJ1-5): KAGVTQTPRYLIKTRGQQVTLSCSPISGHRSVSWYQQTPGQGLQFLFEYFSETQRNKGNFPGRFSGRQFSNSRSEMNVSTLELGDSALYLCASSPGDKSQPQHFGDGTRLSIL.